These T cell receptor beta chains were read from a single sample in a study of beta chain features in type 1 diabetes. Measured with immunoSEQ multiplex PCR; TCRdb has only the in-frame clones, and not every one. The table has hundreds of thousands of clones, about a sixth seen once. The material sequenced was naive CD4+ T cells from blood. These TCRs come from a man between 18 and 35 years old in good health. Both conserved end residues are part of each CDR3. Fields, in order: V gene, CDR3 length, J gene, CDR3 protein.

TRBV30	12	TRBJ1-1	CAWSRQTTEAFF
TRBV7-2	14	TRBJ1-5	CASSSRGGNQPQHF
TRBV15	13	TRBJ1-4	CATSRDLDEKLFF
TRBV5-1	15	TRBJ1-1	CASSYEGQLNTEAFF
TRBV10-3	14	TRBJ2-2	CAITGQRNTGELFF
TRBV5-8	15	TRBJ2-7	CASSFAGTGAYEQYF
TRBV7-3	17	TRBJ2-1	CASSYTAGLAGKDEQFF
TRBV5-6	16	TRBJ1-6	CASSLVGGPYNSPLHF
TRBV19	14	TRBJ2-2	CATPSTGNTGELFF
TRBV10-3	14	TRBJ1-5	CAIREAHSNQPQHF
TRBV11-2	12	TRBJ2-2	CASSFSTGELFF
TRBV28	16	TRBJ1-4	CASADRGWFGGEKLFF
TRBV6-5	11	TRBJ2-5	CASKGQETQYF
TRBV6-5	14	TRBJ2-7	CATCLGGLGDEQYF
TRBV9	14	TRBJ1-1	CASSVEWSNTEAFF
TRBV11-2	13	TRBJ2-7	CAGRGQESYEQYF
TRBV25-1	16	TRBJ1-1	CASSGTFNRAPREAFF
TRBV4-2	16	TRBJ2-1	CASSPEALGAYNEQFF
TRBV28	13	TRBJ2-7	CASSIQGSYEQYF
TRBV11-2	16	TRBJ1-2	CASSPRLQGAGYGYTF
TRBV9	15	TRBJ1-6	CASSVDSSYNSPLHF
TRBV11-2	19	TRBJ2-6	CASSSIRDRGGAGANVLTF
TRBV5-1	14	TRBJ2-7	CASSFGTGSNEQYF
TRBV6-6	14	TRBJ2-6	CASREGYGANVLTF
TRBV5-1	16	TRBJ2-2	CASSLSSGVNTGELFF
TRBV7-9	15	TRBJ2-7	CASSLSQGYNYEQYF
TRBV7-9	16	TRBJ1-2	CASSLGVSATNYGYTF
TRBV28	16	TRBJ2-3	CASTYTATGKRNTQYF
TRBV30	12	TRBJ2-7	CAWSVRDRLQYF
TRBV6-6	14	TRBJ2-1	CASTRLAGAYEQFF
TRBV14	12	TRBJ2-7	CASSLDGYEQYF
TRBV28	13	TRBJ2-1	CATRGATYNEQFF
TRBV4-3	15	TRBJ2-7	CASSHRTSGVYEQYF
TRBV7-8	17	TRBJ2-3	CASSPRLAGGGTDTQYF
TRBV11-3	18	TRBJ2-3	CASSRPGTAFGNTDTQYF
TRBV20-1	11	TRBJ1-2	CSAPDLYGYTF
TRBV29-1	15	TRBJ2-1	CSVAISGQGINEQFF
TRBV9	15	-	CASSATGQGINEQYF
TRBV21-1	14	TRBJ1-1	CASSCRQNCTEAFF